This passage covers 17 T cell receptor beta chains from one sample sequenced in a study of blood T cell repertoires in COVID-19. Sequenced by immunoSEQ multiplex PCR; TCRdb stores in-frame clones only, minus some. The data hold roughly 160,000 clones, with roughly 84% observed a single time. What was sequenced was PBMCs or T cells enriched from blood (not recorded which). The origin of the receptors is a man aged 55 to 69 who had recovered from COVID-19.

The chain joins TRBV27 to TRBJ2-5, with D maybe TRBD1 (6 bases). With 5 bases removed from V and 5 bases from J, the gap between germline ends came to 12 bases. The CDR3 length is 13 residues. CDR1 and CDR2 (germline): MNHEY, SMNVEV (reference sequence). The CDR3 sequence is CASSTWGHETQYF. CDR3 sequence (DNA): TGTGCCAGCAGTACTTGGGGACACGAGACCCAGTACTTC.

The chain joins TRBV7-2 to TRBJ2-1; possibly TRBD2 for D (6 bases). V was pared by 1 base and J by 6 bases, with 16 bases between. The CDR3 is made up of 16 amino acids. The germline V gene has CDR1 SGHTA and CDR2 FQGNSA. CDR3 in DNA: TGTGCCAGCAGCTTAGACGGGACTCTCAAGTCCAATGAGCAGTTCTTC. This gives the protein CASSLDGTLKSNEQFF.

This clone was recorded only once. The V gene is TRBV19, the J gene TRBJ2-2, with TRBD1 as a possible D gene (6 bases). This CDR3 comprises 15 residues. Trimming took 6 bases from V and 1 from J, leaving 12 bases between them. The germline V gene encodes CDR1 LNHDA and CDR2 SQIVND (reference sequence). The CDR3 DNA follows: TGTGCCAGTAGAACCGGGACACAGAACACCGGGGAGCTGTTTTTT. Its translation is CASRTGTQNTGELFF.

The rearrangement joins TRBV18 to TRBJ1-2; D possibly corresponds to TRBD1 (5 bases). V was shortened by 1 base and J by 4 bases, with 13 bases between the two germline ends. Germline-derived CDR1 and CDR2 are KGHSH and LQKENI. The CDR3 loop spans 15 amino acids. CDR3 sequence reads: CASSPLEQVGYGYTF. DNA for the CDR3: TGTGCCAGCTCACCACTCGAACAGGTTGGCTATGGCTACACCTTC. Full variable domain (outside the CDR3, taken from reference TRBV18 and TRBJ1-2): NAGVMQNPRHLVRRRGQEARLRCSPMKGHSHVYWYRQLPEEGLKFMVYLQKENIIDESGMPKERFSAEFPKEGPSILRIQQVVRGDSAAYFCASSPLEQVGYGYTFGSGTRLTVV.

The chain couples TRBV11-2 to TRBJ2-7, with TRBD1 matching 8 bases. Germline trimming cut 7 bases from V and 4 bases from J; bases unmatched to any gene: 9. The CDR3 is 14 amino acids. Germline loops: CDR1 SGHAT, CDR2 FQNNGV. CDR3 coding DNA: TGTGCCAGCACCCAGGGGGCAATTTCGTACGAGCAGTACTTC. Protein sequence: CASTQGAISYEQYF.

The chain employs TRBV9 and TRBJ2-5, with 7 positions matching TRBD1. V was pared by 0 bases and J by 2 bases, with 4 bases of the junction left unmatched. Germline assignment: CDR1 SGDLS and CDR2 YYNGEE. The CDR3 spans 15 residues. The CDR3 coding sequence is TGTGCCAGCAGCGTAGAGGACAGGCCACAAGAGACCCAGTACTTC. Its protein is CASSVEDRPQETQYF.

The chain is built from TRBV6-4 and TRBJ2-2; TRBD2 agrees at 15 bases. CDR3 length: 17 amino acids. The trim removed 6 bases at V and 4 bases at J, leaving 6 bases unmatched. Germline-derived CDR1 and CDR2 are MRHNA and SNTAGT. The CDR3 sequence: CASSRTSGRASTGELFF. DNA for the CDR3: TGTGCCAGCAGCAGGACTAGCGGGAGGGCAAGCACCGGGGAGCTGTTTTTT.

V and J are TRBV9 and TRBJ1-1; D might be TRBD1 (5 bases). The CDR3 is 13 amino acids. Trimming stripped 3 bases from V and 10 bases from J, with 16 bases between. Germline lookup yields CDR1 SGDLS and CDR2 YYNGEE. The CDR3, as DNA: TGTGCCAGCAGCGCTCAGGGCGGGGGTAGAGCTTTCTTT. It encodes CASSAQGGGRAFF.

The CDR3 sequence is CASSRRGGSNQPQHF. The CDR3 nucleotides read TGTGCCAGCTCAAGAAGGGGGGGCAGCAATCAGCCCCAGCATTTT. The V call is TRBV18, the J call TRBJ1-5; D is possibly TRBD1 (6 bases). The germline CDR1 and CDR2 sequences are KGHSH and LQKENI. Trimming removed 5 bases from V and 1 base from J, with 12 bases in between. The CDR3 totals 15 residues.

This clone was detected a few times. V usage is TRBV10-3 and J usage is TRBJ2-7; TRBD2 might be the D (5 bases). The V end lost 2 bases, the J end lost 1 base, and 15 bases lay between the germline ends. The CDR3 loop spans 16 amino acids. Germline V lookup: CDR1 ENHRY, CDR2 SYGVKD. CDR3 DNA sequence: TGTGCCATCAGTGAGGCTGAAGGCAGCGGTTCCTACGAGCAGTACTTC. This gives the protein CAISEAEGSGSYEQYF.

This chain joins TRBV9 and TRBJ1-4; a possible D gene is TRBD1 (5 bases). The CDR3 extends over 15 amino acids. V was clipped by 0 bases and J by 3 bases, with 9 bases between them. CDR1 SGDLS and CDR2 YYNGEE come from the germline V gene. The CDR3 loop is CASSVATGSNEKLFF. The CDR3, as DNA: TGTGCCAGCAGCGTAGCAACAGGTTCTAATGAAAAACTGTTTTTT.

V is TRBV11-2 and J is TRBJ2-5; D possibly corresponds to TRBD1 (5 bases). Germline CDR1 SGHAT, CDR2 FQNNGV. The CDR3 totals 15 residues. V was pared by 5 bases and J by 1 base, with 14 bases between. The CDR3 bases are TGTGCCAGCAGCCAAGGGGCCAGCAGCCAAGAGACCCAGTACTTC. Its protein product is CASSQGASSQETQYF.

The genes are TRBV21-1 and TRBJ2-5; the DNA was not compared with TRBD2, the D call given in the table. TRBV21-1 is a pseudogene locus. The CDR3 runs to 20 residues. The CDR3: CASSKGRTSGGRDPQETQYF. The CDR3, as DNA: TGTGCCAGCAGCAAAGGGCGGACTAGCGGGGGACGAGACCCCCAAGAGACCCAGTACTTC.

The chain is built from TRBV30 and TRBJ1-3, with D tentatively TRBD1 (6 bases). The CDR3 covers 14 residues. Trimming stripped 1 base from V and 2 bases from J, with 9 bases between. Germline V gene data show CDR1 as GTSNPN and CDR2 as SVGIG (reference sequence). CDR3 in amino acids: CAWSAGETGNTIYF. The DNA of the CDR3 is TGTGCCTGGAGTGCAGGGGAAACTGGAAACACCATATATTTT.

This clone was seen a handful of times. The chain couples TRBV11-2 to TRBJ1-4; D remains ambiguous. V lost 6 bases to trimming and J lost 4 bases, with 12 bases between them. This CDR3 spans 14 amino acids. Per the germline V gene, CDR1 is SGHAT and CDR2 is FQNNGV. The CDR3 DNA is TGTGCCAGCAGAAGTCGGGAGGGTAATGAAAAACTGTTTTTT. Encoded protein: CASRSREGNEKLFF.

The V call is TRBV2, the J call TRBJ2-3; 7 bases line up with TRBD2. From germline, CDR1 is SNHLY and CDR2 FYNNEI. Germline trimming cut 7 bases from V and 4 bases from J; bases unmatched to any gene: 17. The CDR3 consists of 17 residues. In DNA, the CDR3 is TGTGCCAGCACCCCCCGGGCGGGGAGGGCCCTCGCAGATACGCAGTATTTT. This gives the protein CASTPRAGRALADTQYF.

This clone has only a few counts. The V gene is TRBV10-1, the J gene TRBJ2-7; tentatively, D is TRBD1 (6 bases). From germline, CDR1 is WNHNN and CDR2 SYGVQD (reference sequence). V was cut by 5 bases and J by 6 bases, with 29 bases left in between. The CDR3 loop spans 18 amino acids. In DNA, the CDR3 is TGCGCCAGCAGTACCCCAAACCCACAGGGAACAGGATCAGTCGAGCAGTACTTC. This gives the protein CASSTPNPQGTGSVEQYF.